This T cell receptor (beta chain) is drawn from a study of cytomegalovirus exposure and HLA in healthy donors. This CDR3 comprises 17 residues. Unmatched junction bases numbered 8, after V lost 2 bases and J lost 4 bases. Germline V lookup: CDR1 SGHAT, CDR2 FQNNGV. The PCR ran on 60 Vbeta and 13 Jbeta primers. TCRdb's table, derived via immunoSEQ multiplex PCR, lists solely in-frame clones and lacks some. Its clone listing holds approximately 37,000 clones. General observations from the study: Follow-up analysis seemed to connect common viral pathogens with several of the most significant clusters identified.

Of note for this clone: Its antigen is not identified.

The sample comprised PBMCs. This TCR was recovered from a human donor in good health. The V and J genes are TRBV11-2 and TRBJ1-2; 12 bases are shared with TRBD1. The CDR3 reads CASSLTGTGGRVYGYTF. The CDR3 nucleotides are TGTGCCAGCAGCTTAACCGGGACAGGGGGCCGGGTCTATGGCTACACCTTC.